The 26 T cell receptor beta chains below were found in one sample sequenced in a study of cytomegalovirus exposure and HLA in healthy donors. PCR was performed using 60 Vbeta and 13 Jbeta primers. Measured with immunoSEQ multiplex PCR; TCRdb has only the in-frame clones, and not every one. Of under 200,000 clones in the sample, less than 90% were seen once. The sequencing sample was made of PBMCs. These receptors originate from a young woman in good health and CMV-seronegative.

The chain recombines TRBV2 with TRBJ2-3, with D perhaps TRBD2 (5 bases). Germline V CDR1 and CDR2: SNHLY, FYNNEI. This CDR3 region has 14 residues. The V and J ends lost 6 bases and 6 bases respectively, with 16 bases between them. The CDR3, as DNA: TGTGCCAGCAGGCTCGTTTGGGTAGCGGATACGCAGTATTTT. It yields the protein CASRLVWVADTQYF.

This clone was observed once. The chain employs TRBV9 and TRBJ2-3; 7 bases are shared with TRBD1. V lost 3 bases, J lost 3 bases, and 4 bases stayed unmatched. The CDR3 is 14 residues long. Germline CDR1 reads SGDLS; CDR2 reads YYNGEE. In nucleotides, the CDR3 is TGTGCCAGCAGCGCGGACAGGCTTACAGATACGCAGTATTTT. Translation gives CASSADRLTDTQYF. The full variable domain, rest sourced from reference TRBV9 and TRBJ2-3, is DSGVTQTPKHLITATGQRVTLRCSPRSGDLSVYWYQQSLDQGLQFLIQYYNGEERAKGNILERFSAQQFPDLHSELNLSSLELGDSALYFCASSADRLTDTQYFGPGTRLTVL.

This chain links TRBV6-5 with TRBJ1-2; the match to TRBD1 covers 8 bases. J lost 4 bases, V lost 8 bases, and 6 bases had no gene match. This CDR3 has 13 amino acids. The V gene's germline CDR1 is MNHEY and CDR2 SVGAGI. The CDR3 region has the DNA TGTGCCAGCGGGAGGGGACAGGTCTATGGCTACACCTTC. Its translation is CASGRGQVYGYTF.

This clone was recorded only once. The chain recombines TRBV7-8 with TRBJ2-3, with 8 bases fitting TRBD2. CDR3 length equals 18 residues. Germline V gene lookup returns CDR1 SGHVS and CDR2 FQNEAQ. Trimming removed 1 base from V and 1 base from J; junction bases left unmatched: 10. This CDR3 reads CASSLVRSGLGRTDTQYF. The DNA for the CDR3 is TGTGCCAGCAGCTTAGTTAGGTCGGGACTAGGCCGCACAGATACGCAGTATTTT. Combining the CDR3 with reference TRBV7-8 and TRBJ2-3 gives the whole variable domain GAGVSQSPRYKVAKRGQDVALRCDPISGHVSLFWYQQALGQGPEFLTYFQNEAQLDKSGLPSDRFFAERPEGSVSTLKIQRTQQEDSAVYLCASSLVRSGLGRTDTQYFGPGTRLTVL.

V and J are TRBV28 and TRBJ1-5; TRBD1 is a possible D gene (6 bases). Germline CDR1 reads MDHEN; CDR2 reads SYDVKM. This CDR3 is built from 16 residues. V was shortened by 5 bases and J by 3 bases, with 17 bases between the two germline ends. As DNA, the CDR3 is TGTGCCAGCAGTCAGTCGGGGGGGCCGATCAATCAGCCCCAGCATTTT. Translation: CASSQSGGPINQPQHF.

The chain uses TRBV6-5 and TRBJ1-6; D might be TRBD1 (6 bases). Germline assignment: CDR1 MNHEY and CDR2 SVGAGI. The ends were cut back, 4 bases at V and 7 bases at J, with 11 bases in the middle. CDR3 length: 14 residues. As DNA, the CDR3 is TGTGCCAGCAGTTGGACAGCGGACAATTCACCCCTCCACTTT. This sequence encodes CASSWTADNSPLHF.

This chain uses TRBV12-5 with TRBJ1-1; D unclear. CDR3 length equals 12 residues. Trimming stripped 3 bases from V and 8 bases from J, with 10 bases between. The V gene's germline CDR1 is LGHNT and CDR2 FRNRAP. CDR3 sequence: CASGLPRHEAFF. The CDR3 coding sequence is TGTGCTAGTGGTTTACCCAGACACGAAGCTTTCTTT.

A single count supports this clone. J is TRBJ1-5 and V is TRBV2; possibly TRBD1 for D (6 bases). The CDR3 runs to 15 residues. V lost 7 bases and J 4 bases, leaving 17 bases between the germline ends. Germline lookup yields CDR1 SNHLY and CDR2 FYNNEI. This CDR3 reads CASTSAGTHNQPQHF. DNA of the CDR3: TGTGCCAGCACCTCCGCCGGGACACATAATCAGCCCCAGCATTTT. Complete variable domain (other parts from reference TRBV2 and TRBJ1-5): EPEVTQTPSHQVTQMGQEVILRCVPISNHLYFYWYRQILGQKVEFLVSFYNNEISEKSEIFDDQFSVERPDGSNFTLKIRSTKLEDSAMYFCASTSAGTHNQPQHFGDGTRLSIL.

The rearrangement links TRBV6-1 to TRBJ2-1; 7 positions agree with TRBD1. V lost 7 bases to trimming and J lost 0 bases; unmatched junction nucleotides: 3. The CDR3 is 14 amino acids. The V gene's germline CDR1 is MNHNS and CDR2 SASEGT. CDR3 nucleotides: TGTGCCAGCACCGACAGGGACTCCTACAATGAGCAGTTCTTC. Protein product: CASTDRDSYNEQFF.

The chain carries TRBV6-4 and TRBJ2-5; TRBD2 matches 10 bases. This CDR3 has 15 amino acids. From germline, CDR1 is MRHNA and CDR2 SNTAGT. Trimming took 5 bases from V and 2 from J; bases not matched to a gene: 5. CDR3 in amino acids: CASSPSGRAQETQYF. The CDR3 DNA reads as TGTGCCAGCAGTCCGAGCGGGAGGGCTCAAGAGACCCAGTACTTC.

This clone was detected only once. The chain links TRBV2 to TRBJ2-1, with TRBD2 identical over 8 bases. The CDR3 length is 14 residues. Germline assignment: CDR1 SNHLY and CDR2 FYNNEI. V lost 3 bases to trimming and J lost 9 bases; unmatched junction nucleotides: 7. The CDR3 DNA reads as TGTGCCAGCAGTGAGGGAGCGGGAGAGCGTGAGCAGTTCTTC. Translating it yields CASSEGAGEREQFF.

The genes are TRBV12-5 and TRBJ2-5; D gene uncertain. V was shortened by 1 base and J by 4 bases, with 4 bases between the two germline ends. There are 12 residues in the CDR3. Per the germline V gene, CDR1 is LGHNT and CDR2 is FRNRAP. CDR3 in DNA: TGTGCTAGTGGTTTGGACAGAGAGACCCAGTACTTC. Translation gives CASGLDRETQYF.

This chain connects TRBV21-1 to TRBJ1-4; the table gives TRBD1 as D, unverified against the DNA. TRBV21-1 is shown as a pseudogene. CDR3 length: 16 amino acids. This CDR3 is CASSGPPGHRHEKLFF. In nucleotides, the CDR3 is TGTGCCAGCAGCGGACCCCCGGGACATCGCCATGAAAAACTGTTTTTT.

V and J are TRBV2 and TRBJ2-3; D possibly corresponds to TRBD2 (6 bases). Trimming pared 0 bases from V and 10 bases from J, leaving 11 bases between. Germline values: CDR1 SNHLY, CDR2 FYNNEI. This CDR3 is built from 13 residues. CDR3 residues: CASSEAQEGPQYF. The CDR3 nucleotides read TGTGCCAGCAGTGAAGCGCAGGAGGGTCCGCAGTATTTT. The entire variable domain, with the rest obtained from reference TRBV2 and TRBJ2-3, is as follows: EPEVTQTPSHQVTQMGQEVILRCVPISNHLYFYWYRQILGQKVEFLVSFYNNEISEKSEIFDDQFSVERPDGSNFTLKIRSTKLEDSAMYFCASSEAQEGPQYFGPGTRLTVL.

This sequence joins TRBV30 and TRBJ2-7; possibly TRBD2 for D (6 bases). This CDR3 contains 11 residues. CDR1 and CDR2 (germline): GTSNPN, SVGIG (reference sequence). V lost 5 bases to trimming and J lost 5 bases, with 10 bases between them. The CDR3 bases are TGTGCCTGGGGGGGGAGCAACGAGCAGTACTTC. Translating gives CAWGGSNEQYF.

CDR3 sequence: CASSSTGDTEAFF. The CDR3 nucleotides read TGTGCCAGCAGCTCGACAGGGGACACTGAAGCTTTCTTT. The chain couples TRBV5-6 to TRBJ1-1, with 8 bases aligning to TRBD1. CDR3 length: 13 amino acids. J gave up 3 bases and V 3 bases, and 1 base lay outside the gene matches. The germline gives CDR1 SGHDT, CDR2 YYEEEE.

The chain combines TRBV29-1 with TRBJ2-1; 8 positions agree with TRBD2. Looked up from germline, CDR1 is SQVTM and CDR2 is ANQGSEA. The CDR3 covers 15 residues. J gave up 5 bases and V 3 bases, and 9 bases lay outside the gene matches. The CDR3 bases are TGCAGCGTTGAGCCAGCGGGGGTTTCTCACAATGAGCAGTTCTTC. Protein: CSVEPAGVSHNEQFF.

This clone was observed a single time. The V call is TRBV9, the J call TRBJ2-1; 9 nucleotides agree with TRBD2. The junction had 4 bases not matched to a gene; V was cut back by 0 bases and J by 3 bases. The CDR3 sequence is 16 residues long. Germline V lookup: CDR1 SGDLS, CDR2 YYNGEE. The CDR3 DNA follows: TGTGCCAGCAGCGTAGGTAGTAGCGGGGGCTACAATGAGCAGTTCTTC. Protein: CASSVGSSGGYNEQFF. The complete variable domain, with remaining parts taken from reference TRBV9 and TRBJ2-1, reads DSGVTQTPKHLITATGQRVTLRCSPRSGDLSVYWYQQSLDQGLQFLIQYYNGEERAKGNILERFSAQQFPDLHSELNLSSLELGDSALYFCASSVGSSGGYNEQFFGPGTRLTVL.

The chain uses TRBV4-1 and TRBJ2-4, with 10 positions matching TRBD1. CDR3 size: 17 residues. The junction had 7 bases not matched to a gene; V was cut back by 3 bases and J by 2 bases. Looked up from germline, CDR1 is MGHRA and CDR2 is YSYEKL. CDR3 region: CASSQPTGGPTKNIQYF. The DNA for the CDR3 is TGCGCCAGCAGCCAGCCGACAGGGGGCCCGACCAAAAACATTCAGTACTTC.

This chain connects TRBV30 to TRBJ1-1; 8 bases match TRBD1. Trimming cost V 6 bases and J 7 bases; bases outside gene matches: 4. CDR1 GTSNPN and CDR2 SVGIG come from the germline V gene (reference sequence). The CDR3 totals 11 residues. The CDR3 reads CACGQGGEAFF. CDR3 nucleotide sequence: TGTGCCTGCGGACAGGGTGGTGAAGCTTTCTTT. Using reference TRBV30 and TRBJ1-1 for the parts outside the CDR3, the full variable domain is SQTIHQWPATLVQPVGSPLSLECTVEGTSNPNLYWYRQAAGRGLQLLFYSVGIGQISSEVPQNLSASRPQDRQFILSSKKLLLSDSGFYLCACGQGGEAFFGQGTRLTVV.

V and J are TRBV19 and TRBJ1-2; 7 bases align to TRBD1. Germline lookup yields CDR1 LNHDA and CDR2 SQIVND (reference sequence). This CDR3 is 13 amino acids long. V trimming: 9 bases; J trimming: 8 bases; junction bases outside the gene matches: 12. CDR3 nucleotides: TGTGCCAGCATGATCCGGACAGGTCAAGGCTACACCTTC. Translated: CASMIRTGQGYTF. The variable domain in full, with the rest retrieved from reference TRBV19 and TRBJ1-2, is DGGITQSPKYLFRKEGQNVTLSCEQNLNHDAMYWYRQDPGQGLRLIYYSQIVNDFQKGDIAEGYSVSREKKESFPLTVTSAQKNPTAFYLCASMIRTGQGYTFGSGTRLTVV.

V usage is TRBV28 and J usage is TRBJ2-5; 10 nucleotides agree with TRBD2. Losses at the gene ends were 4 bases for V and 9 bases for J; bases not matched to a gene: 14. This CDR3 contains 16 residues. The V gene's germline CDR1 is MDHEN and CDR2 SYDVKM. CDR3 sequence (DNA): TGTGCCAGCAGTTCAGCTAGCGGGGGCTTTTCTGAGGCCCAGTACTTC. As protein: CASSSASGGFSEAQYF.

This chain joins TRBV30 and TRBJ1-5; TRBD1 agrees at 7 bases. CDR1 is GTSNPN, CDR2 SVGIG, per germline (reference sequence). The CDR3 totals 15 residues. V gave up 2 bases and J gave up 2 bases; unmatched junction bases: 6. In DNA, the CDR3 is TGTGCCTGGAGTCAAGACAGGGTCGGCAATCAGCCCCAGCATTTT. Amino acids: CAWSQDRVGNQPQHF.

V is TRBV9 and J is TRBJ2-1, with a possible D match to TRBD2 (6 bases). The CDR3 runs to 15 residues. Deletions cut 4 bases from V and 2 bases from J, with 13 bases between. The germline CDR1 and CDR2 sequences are SGDLS and YYNGEE. The CDR3 spells CASSPLPGAYNEQFF. CDR3 coding DNA: TGTGCCAGCAGCCCACTACCGGGGGCCTACAATGAGCAGTTCTTC.

The chain links TRBV23-1 to TRBJ2-7; TRBD1 agrees at 11 bases. TRBV23-1 is identified as an open reading frame with a role that is uncertain. V dropped 7 bases and J dropped 2; count of bases not matched to a gene: 4. CDR3 length equals 14 residues. CDR3 residues: CASIMGQGAYEQYF. CDR3 DNA sequence: TGCGCCAGCATCATGGGACAGGGGGCCTACGAGCAGTACTTC.

The CDR3 bases are TGTGCCAGCACTACTGGGGGGAATAGCAATCAGCCCCAGCATTTT. Its protein is CASTTGGNSNQPQHF. V usage is TRBV28 and J usage is TRBJ1-5, with D maybe TRBD1 (5 bases). Looked up from germline, CDR1 is MDHEN and CDR2 is SYDVKM. The CDR3 length is 15 residues. V shed 7 bases and J shed 0 bases, with 13 bases lying between them.